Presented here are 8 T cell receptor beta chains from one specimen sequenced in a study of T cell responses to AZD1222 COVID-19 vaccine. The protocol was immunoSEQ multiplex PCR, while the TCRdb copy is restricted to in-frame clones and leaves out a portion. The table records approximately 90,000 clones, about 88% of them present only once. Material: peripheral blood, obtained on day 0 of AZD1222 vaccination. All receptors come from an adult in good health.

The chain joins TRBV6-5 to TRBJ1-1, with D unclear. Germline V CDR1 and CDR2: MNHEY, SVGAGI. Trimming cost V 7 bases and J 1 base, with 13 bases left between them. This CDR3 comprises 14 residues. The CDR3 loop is CASKGRTQNTEAFF. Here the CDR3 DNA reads TGTGCCAGCAAGGGCCGAACCCAGAACACTGAAGCTTTCTTT.

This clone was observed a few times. In DNA form, the CDR3 reads TGTGCCAGCAGTTATATTGGACAGGACTATCAGCCCCAGCATTTT. Protein: CASSYIGQDYQPQHF. J is TRBJ1-5 and V is TRBV5-6; 7 bases are shared with TRBD1. Germline V gene data show CDR1 as SGHDT and CDR2 as YYEEEE. The J segment lost 5 bases and the V segment lost 5 bases, leaving 10 bases of the junction unmatched. The CDR3 is made up of 15 amino acids.

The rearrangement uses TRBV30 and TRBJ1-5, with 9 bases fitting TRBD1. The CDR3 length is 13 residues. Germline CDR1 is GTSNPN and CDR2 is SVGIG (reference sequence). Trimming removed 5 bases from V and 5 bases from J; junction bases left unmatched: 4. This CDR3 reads CAWGGQGDQPQHF. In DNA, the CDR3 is TGTGCCTGGGGGGGACAGGGAGATCAGCCCCAGCATTTT. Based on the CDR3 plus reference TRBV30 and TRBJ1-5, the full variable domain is SQTIHQWPATLVQPVGSPLSLECTVEGTSNPNLYWYRQAAGRGLQLLFYSVGIGQISSEVPQNLSASRPQDRQFILSSKKLLLSDSGFYLCAWGGQGDQPQHFGDGTRLSIL.

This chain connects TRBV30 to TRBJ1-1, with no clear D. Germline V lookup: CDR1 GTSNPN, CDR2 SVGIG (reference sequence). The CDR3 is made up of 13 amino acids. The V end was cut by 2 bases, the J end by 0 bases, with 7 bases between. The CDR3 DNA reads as TGTGCCTGGAGTTGGGGAATGAACACTGAAGCTTTCTTT. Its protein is CAWSWGMNTEAFF.

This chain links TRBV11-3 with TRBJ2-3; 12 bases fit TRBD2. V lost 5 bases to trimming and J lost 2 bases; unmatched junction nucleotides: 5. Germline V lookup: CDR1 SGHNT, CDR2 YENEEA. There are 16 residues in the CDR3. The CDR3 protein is CASSPSSGGDTDTQYF. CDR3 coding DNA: TGTGCCAGCAGCCCCTCTAGCGGGGGGGACACAGATACGCAGTATTTT.

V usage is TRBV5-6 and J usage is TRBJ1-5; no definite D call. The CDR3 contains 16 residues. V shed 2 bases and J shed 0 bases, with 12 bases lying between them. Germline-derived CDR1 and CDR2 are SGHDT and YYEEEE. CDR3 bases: TGTGCCAGCAGCTTAACGGACGGATATAGCAATCAGCCCCAGCATTTT. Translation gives CASSLTDGYSNQPQHF.

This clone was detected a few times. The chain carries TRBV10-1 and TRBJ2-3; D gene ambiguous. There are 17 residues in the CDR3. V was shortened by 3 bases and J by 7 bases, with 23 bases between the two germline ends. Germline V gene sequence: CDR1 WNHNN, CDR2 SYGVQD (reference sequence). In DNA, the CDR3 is TGCGCCAGCAGTGATCCTAGTGATCCGAGTCCCACGTATACGCAGTATTTT. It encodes CASSDPSDPSPTYTQYF.

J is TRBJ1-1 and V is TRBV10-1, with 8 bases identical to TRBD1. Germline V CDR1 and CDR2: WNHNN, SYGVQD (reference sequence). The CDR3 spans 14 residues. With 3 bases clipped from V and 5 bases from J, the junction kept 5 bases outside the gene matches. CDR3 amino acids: CASSDQGARTEAFF. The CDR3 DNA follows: TGCGCCAGCAGTGACCAGGGGGCGCGGACTGAAGCTTTCTTT.